These 26 T cell receptor beta chains were sequenced from one sample in a study of blood T cell repertoires in COVID-19. Clones were sequenced by immunoSEQ multiplex PCR, and TCRdb holds only the in-frame ones, with some missing. The sample records under 200,000 clones, 80% to 85% being singletons. The sample was peripheral blood. The source of these receptors is a woman between 55 and 75 years old with acute or convalescent COVID-19.

J is TRBJ2-7 and V is TRBV7-9; no reliable D call. The CDR3 contains 11 residues. Germline lookup yields CDR1 SEHNR and CDR2 FQNEAQ (reference sequence). With 3 bases removed from V and 4 bases from J, the gap between germline ends came to 4 bases. The CDR3 DNA is TGTGCCAGCAGCTTCCAATACGAGCAGTACTTC. Translation gives CASSFQYEQYF.

The rearrangement joins TRBV19 to TRBJ1-3; no reliable D call. Per germline, CDR1 LNHDA and CDR2 SQIVND (reference sequence). The CDR3 extends over 14 amino acids. Trimming took off 7 bases at V and 4 bases at J, with 14 bases between the two ends. The CDR3 sequence is CASTPPGNGNTIYF. CDR3 sequence (DNA): TGTGCCAGTACCCCCCCCGGGAACGGAAACACCATATATTTT.

This chain joins TRBV9 and TRBJ2-5; D may be TRBD2 (6 bases). This CDR3 has 14 amino acids. V lost 3 bases and J lost 1, with 10 bases in between. The V gene's germline CDR1 is SGDLS and CDR2 YYNGEE. Here the CDR3 reads CASSAGTSQETQYF. The CDR3 DNA reads TGTGCCAGCAGCGCCGGGACTTCCCAAGAGACCCAGTACTTC.

This clone was seen a single time. This chain uses TRBV4-2 with TRBJ1-1; 8 positions match TRBD1. Per the germline V gene, CDR1 is LGHNA and CDR2 is YNFKEQ. Unmatched junction bases numbered 13, after V lost 0 bases and J lost 10 bases. The CDR3 spans 16 residues. The CDR3: CASSQDKSRDRRRAFF. CDR3 bases: TGTGCCAGCAGCCAAGACAAGTCACGGGACAGGAGAAGAGCTTTCTTT.

The V call is TRBV7-9, the J call TRBJ2-1, with D tentatively TRBD2 (6 bases). CDR3 length: 14 amino acids. The germline gives CDR1 SEHNR, CDR2 FQNEAQ (reference sequence). Trimming shortened V by 0 bases and J by 5 bases, and 8 bases separated the two germline ends. The DNA of the CDR3 is TGTGCCAGCAGCTTAGCATCGGGGGACAATGAGCAGTTCTTC. Translation gives CASSLASGDNEQFF.

CDR3 DNA: TGTGCCACCCAACAAGGGGGCAAGGGCAATGAGCAGTTCTTC. As protein: CATQQGGKGNEQFF. The chain uses TRBV5-5 and TRBJ2-1; 7 positions agree with TRBD1. Germline lookup yields CDR1 SGHKS and CDR2 YYEKEE (reference sequence). The CDR3 sequence is 14 residues long. V lost 9 bases to trimming and J lost 6 bases; unmatched junction nucleotides: 12.

The V call is TRBV6-5, the J call TRBJ2-1, with a tentative D call TRBD2 (6 bases). V was clipped by 7 bases and J by 3 bases, with 16 bases between them. The CDR3 totals 15 residues. Germline V gene sequence: CDR1 MNHEY, CDR2 SVGAGI. The DNA of the CDR3 is TGTGCCAGCACCGCAAGGGGAGGAAACTACAATGAGCAGTTCTTC. Encoded protein: CASTARGGNYNEQFF.

The chain has TRBV7-2 and TRBJ1-2; possible D gene TRBD1, 5 bases. V was shortened by 1 base and J by 0 bases, with 9 bases between the two germline ends. Germline CDR1 reads SGHTA; CDR2 reads FQGNSA. The CDR3 contains 15 residues. CDR3 residues: CASSLGPTANYGYTF. CDR3 nucleotides: TGTGCCAGCAGCTTAGGGCCGACAGCTAACTATGGCTACACCTTC.

This clone was seen more than once but under ten times. CDR3 residues: CASSLDRGSYEQYF. The CDR3 DNA reads TGTGCCAGCAGCTTAGACAGGGGGTCGTACGAGCAGTACTTC. The genes are TRBV5-4 and TRBJ2-7, with TRBD1 matching over 9 bases. V was clipped by 2 bases and J by 4 bases; unmatched bases: 4. Germline values: CDR1 SGHNT, CDR2 YYREEE (reference sequence). The length of the CDR3 is 14 residues.

The chain links TRBV19 to TRBJ1-2; 8 nucleotides agree with TRBD1. V shed 7 bases and J 3 bases; nucleotides not matched to a gene: 7. This CDR3 is built from 14 residues. Looked up from germline, CDR1 is LNHDA and CDR2 is SQIVND (reference sequence). The CDR3 loop is CASIETGGYYGYTF. CDR3 nucleotide sequence: TGTGCCAGTATCGAAACAGGGGGTTACTATGGCTACACCTTC.

The rearrangement uses TRBV5-4 and TRBJ2-5; 11 bases align to TRBD2. Germline V CDR1 and CDR2: SGHNT, YYREEE (reference sequence). V trimming: 4 bases; J trimming: 2 bases; junction bases outside the gene matches: 4. This CDR3 has 15 residues. Here the CDR3 reads CASSPTSGVQETQYF. DNA for the CDR3: TGTGCCAGCAGCCCGACTAGCGGGGTGCAAGAGACCCAGTACTTC.

The chain links TRBV29-1 to TRBJ1-1; 7 positions match TRBD1. The V gene's germline CDR1 is SQVTM and CDR2 ANQGSEA. The CDR3 is 15 residues long. With 7 bases clipped from V and 0 bases from J, the junction kept 11 bases outside the gene matches. CDR3 in DNA: TGCAGCGGTCAACAGGGGTCTTACTTGAACACTGAAGCTTTCTTT. It specifies CSGQQGSYLNTEAFF.

On this clone itself: Mismatch with germline at one junction end may stem from a read error. The V gene is TRBV5-1, the J gene TRBJ2-3, with TRBD1 identical over 7 bases. Germline loops: CDR1 SGHRS, CDR2 YFSETQ. The CDR3 is 14 amino acids. The CDR3: CASTLTGTTDTQYF. CDR3 DNA sequence: TGCGCCAGCACCTTGACAGGGACCACAGATACGCAGTATTTT.

This chain joins TRBV19 and TRBJ1-4, with 10 bases identical to TRBD1. The V gene's germline CDR1 is LNHDA and CDR2 SQIVND (reference sequence). With V trimmed by 3 bases and J by 0 bases, 7 bases remained unmatched. This CDR3 has 18 amino acids. CDR3 amino acids: CASSITGQGVTTNEKLFF. The CDR3 DNA follows: TGTGCCAGTAGTATTACTGGACAGGGGGTAACAACTAATGAAAAACTGTTTTTT.

The J gene is TRBJ1-5, the V gene TRBV10-3, with D possibly matching TRBD1 (5 bases). Between the trimmed V and J ends, which lost 4 bases and 7 bases, there was a span of 14 bases. Per germline, CDR1 ENHRY and CDR2 SYGVKD. The CDR3 is 14 residues long. The CDR3 region is CAISGQTDTQPQHF. The CDR3 DNA reads as TGTGCCATCAGTGGCCAGACAGATACCCAGCCCCAGCATTTT.

The V call is TRBV2, the J call TRBJ1-1; possibly TRBD1 for D (5 bases). CDR1 is SNHLY and CDR2 is FYNNEI in the germline V gene. With 3 bases removed from V and 7 bases from J, the gap between germline ends came to 15 bases. The CDR3 spans 14 residues. The CDR3 region is CASSDALGGVEAFF. The CDR3 DNA is TGTGCCAGCAGTGACGCCTTGGGGGGAGTTGAAGCTTTCTTT.

The CDR3 protein is CASRKRVQGVPDTQYF. DNA of the CDR3: TGTGCCAGCAGGAAAAGGGTACAGGGTGTCCCAGATACGCAGTATTTT. This chain links TRBV5-5 with TRBJ2-3; TRBD1 is a possible D gene (6 bases). Trimming left V 5 bases short and J 4 bases short, with 20 bases between. The CDR3 extends over 16 amino acids. Germline V CDR1 and CDR2: SGHKS, YYEKEE (reference sequence).

The CDR3 bases are TGTGCCAGCCAAGAAAGGGAGGGCCTATCCGCTAACTATGGCTACACCTTC. Protein: CASQEREGLSANYGYTF. The chain links TRBV19 to TRBJ1-2; D is undetermined. CDR3 length: 17 residues. CDR1 and CDR2 (germline): LNHDA, SQIVND (reference sequence). Trimming pared 9 bases from V and 0 bases from J, leaving 23 bases between. Looking up the rest from reference TRBV19 and TRBJ1-2 gives the full variable domain: DGGITQSPKYLFRKEGQNVTLSCEQNLNHDAMYWYRQDPGQGLRLIYYSQIVNDFQKGDIAEGYSVSREKKESFPLTVTSAQKNPTAFYLCASQEREGLSANYGYTFGSGTRLTVV.

Here the CDR3 reads CASSFQGTRSGNTIYF. The CDR3 DNA reads TGTGCCAGCAGCTTCCAGGGAACACGCTCTGGAAACACCATATATTTT. The V call is TRBV7-2, the J call TRBJ1-3; possible D gene TRBD1, 5 bases. Germline V gives CDR1 SGHTA, CDR2 FQGNSA. The CDR3 has 16 residues. Trimming shortened V by 3 bases and J by 0 bases, and 12 bases separated the two germline ends.

The CDR3 bases are TGTGCCAGCAGCGAGGGACAGGGGGAACACGAGCAGTACTTC. Its translation: CASSEGQGEHEQYF. V gene TRBV28 combines with J gene TRBJ2-7, with 11 bases aligning to TRBD1. The CDR3 loop spans 14 amino acids. Germline CDR1 is MDHEN and CDR2 is SYDVKM. V trimming: 6 bases; J trimming: 5 bases; junction bases outside the gene matches: 6.

The CDR3 DNA reads as TGTGCCAGCAGCCTAATTAACTATGGCTACACCTTC. This gives the protein CASSLINYGYTF. J is TRBJ1-2 and V is TRBV3-1 (or the pseudogene TRBV3-2); D call uncertain. The V gene's germline CDR1 is LGHDT and CDR2 YNNKEL (reference sequence). The CDR3 sequence is 12 residues long. V lost 4 bases, J lost 1 base, and 4 bases lay in between.

DNA for the CDR3: TGTGCCAGCTCACCGCGAAAGAGCTCCTACAATGAGCAGTTCTTC. Protein product: CASSPRKSSYNEQFF. This rearrangement joins TRBV18 to TRBJ2-1; D uncertain. This CDR3 is built from 15 residues. V was trimmed by 3 bases and J by 0 bases, leaving 9 bases between them. Germline assignment: CDR1 KGHSH and CDR2 LQKENI. The full variable domain, with the rest looked up from reference TRBV18 and TRBJ2-1, is NAGVMQNPRHLVRRRGQEARLRCSPMKGHSHVYWYRQLPEEGLKFMVYLQKENIIDESGMPKERFSAEFPKEGPSILRIQQVVRGDSAAYFCASSPRKSSYNEQFFGPGTRLTVL.

This sequence joins TRBV6-6 and TRBJ2-2; maybe TRBD1 (8 bases). The CDR3 spans 15 residues. Germline values: CDR1 MNHNY, CDR2 SVGAGI (reference sequence). V was pared by 5 bases and J by 5 bases, with 15 bases between. This CDR3 reads CASSREQGGTGELFF. CDR3 bases: TGTGCCAGCAGTCGGGAACAGGGGGGGACCGGGGAGCTGTTTTTT.

In its sample, this clone was seen once. The gene calls are TRBV30 and TRBJ1-2; TRBD1 matches 9 bases. The CDR3 covers 15 residues. J lost 0 bases, V lost 4 bases, and 6 bases had no gene match. Germline CDR1 and CDR2: GTSNPN and SVGIG (reference sequence). The CDR3 loop is CAWTWDRAANYGYTF. CDR3 nucleotides: TGTGCCTGGACTTGGGACAGGGCTGCTAACTATGGCTACACCTTC.

This chain joins TRBV5-8 and TRBJ1-3; the D gene is possibly TRBD1 (5 bases). This CDR3 has 16 residues. Germline V gene sequence: CDR1 SGHTS, CDR2 YDEGEE. V was clipped by 0 bases and J by 4 bases, with 14 bases between them. CDR3 loop: CASSLVGLLAGNTIYF. CDR3 coding DNA: TGTGCCAGCAGCTTGGTGGGACTTCTGGCCGGAAACACCATATATTTT.

The V gene is TRBV7-2, the J gene TRBJ2-2; D is undetermined. This CDR3 has 15 residues. V gave up 5 bases and J gave up 0 bases, with 10 bases separating them. Germline CDR1 SGHTA, CDR2 FQGNSA. CDR3 coding DNA: TGTGCCAGCAGCCGTCGGTTCGCGAACACCGGGGAGCTGTTTTTT. It encodes CASSRRFANTGELFF.